The sequence of this T cell receptor (beta chain) was determined in a study of blood T cell repertoires in COVID-19. Sequencing used immunoSEQ multiplex PCR; TCRdb keeps in-frame clones, though not all of them. The sample has roughly 73,000 clones, around 75% seen once; the top ten hold roughly 21%. The V end lost 7 bases, the J end lost 4 bases, and 15 bases lay between the germline ends. Germline assignment: CDR1 MNHEY and CDR2 SMNVEV (reference sequence). The CDR3 runs 14 residues. This chain links TRBV27 with TRBJ2-3; the D gene is possibly TRBD2 (5 bases). This sequence originates from a man aged 65 to 85 with acute or convalescent COVID-19. The sample consisted of peripheral blood. The CDR3 loop is CASKERRAADTQYF. CDR3 in DNA: TGTGCCAGCAAAGAACGGCGAGCGGCAGATACGCAGTATTTT.